This is a list of T cell receptor beta chains from one sample in a study of OX40 agonist ivuxolimab in advanced cancers. Libraries were prepared by immunoSEQ multiplex PCR; TCRdb keeps only in-frame clonotypes and omits some of them. The data contain roughly 90,000 clones, around 85% of them singletons. The material sequenced was CD4+ or CD8+ T cells sorted from blood, taken in a trial of the OX40 agonist ivuxolimab. The receptors come from an adult with an advanced solid tumor such as melanoma, head and neck, liver or kidney cancer. Both conserved end residues are part of each CDR3. The D gene is left open where the match is weak. Only some rows state a clone size, as once, few, many or a class for expanded clones.

clone_size j_call v_call d_call cdr3_aa cdr3_nt
. TRBJ1-1 TRBV10-3 . CAISESQGVGTEAFF TGTGCCATCAGTGAGTCCCAAGGGGTGGGTACTGAAGCTTTCTTT
. TRBJ2-1 TRBV2 TRBD1 CASSVDRVLYNEQFF TGTGCCAGCAGTGTGGACAGGGTGCTCTACAATGAGCAGTTCTTC
. TRBJ2-5 TRBV5-1 TRBD2 CASSPRGGGASETQYF TGCGCCAGCAGCCCCAGAGGCGGGGGGGCCTCAGAGACCCAGTACTTC
. TRBJ1-3 TRBV7-9 . CASTRGFSGNTIYF TGTGCCAGCACCCGGGGATTCTCTGGAAACACCATATATTTT
. TRBJ2-2 TRBV10-2 . CATQSPGPRELFF TGCGCCACCCAATCCCCGGGACCCAGGGAGCTGTTTTTT
. TRBJ1-1 TRBV7-8 . CASSPRTVNTEAFF TGTGCCAGCAGCCCCCGGACGGTGAACACTGAAGCTTTCTTT
. TRBJ2-2 TRBV9 . CASSVLSNTGELFF TGTGCCAGCAGCGTACTATCGAACACCGGGGAGCTGTTTTTT
. TRBJ2-2 TRBV11-2 . CASSLVRPRNTGELFF TGTGCCAGCAGCTTAGTGCGTCCTAGGAACACCGGGGAGCTGTTTTTT
. TRBJ1-3 TRBV7-8 . CASSLGLRVGGNTIYF TGTGCCAGCAGCTTAGGTCTCAGGGTCGGCGGAAACACCATATATTTT
few TRBJ2-5 TRBV5-1 TRBD2 CASSLLATQETQYF TGCGCCAGCAGCTTACTAGCGACTCAAGAGACCCAGTACTTC
. TRBJ2-3 TRBV5-1 . CASSQTDTQYF TGCGCCAGCAGCCAGACAGATACGCAGTATTTT
. TRBJ2-5 TRBV5-1 TRBD2 CASSVSGGIETQYF TGCGCCAGCAGCGTTAGCGGGGGGATAGAGACCCAGTACTTC
. TRBJ2-3 TRBV10-2 TRBD1 CAIRIGTGGAGGDTQYF TGCGCCATCCGAATCGGGACAGGGGGAGCGGGAGGAGATACGCAGTATTTT
. TRBJ2-3 TRBV5-1 . CASSDYLSPDTQYF TGCGCCAGCTCGGACTATCTATCCCCAGATACGCAGTATTTT
. TRBJ2-7 TRBV30 . CAWSVGHREGDEQYF TGTGCCTGGAGTGTAGGGCACAGGGAGGGCGACGAGCAGTACTTC
. TRBJ2-1 TRBV5-4 . CASSFPRGGHLKGQFF TGTGCCAGCAGCTTTCCCCGCGGGGGCCATCTTAAAGGGCAGTTCTTC
once TRBJ1-2 TRBV6-1 TRBD1 CASSEGDRDYGYTF TGTGCCAGCAGTGAAGGGGACAGGGACTATGGCTACACCTTC
. TRBJ2-5 TRBV28 . CASSLIQQETQYF TGTGCCAGCAGTTTGATACAGCAAGAGACCCAGTACTTC
. TRBJ2-2 TRBV5-1 . CASSSSGNAGELFF TGCGCCAGCAGCTCTTCGGGAAACGCCGGGGAGCTGTTTTTT
. TRBJ2-3 TRBV20-1 . CSARNTDTQYF TGCAGTGCTAGGAACACAGATACGCAGTATTTT
once TRBJ1-2 TRBV6-1 . CASNTRTDYGYTF TGTGCCAGCAATACTAGGACGGATTATGGCTACACCTTC
. TRBJ1-1 TRBV19 . CASSKGVNRVGATEAFF TGTGCCAGTAGTAAAGGGGTGAACAGGGTTGGTGCCACTGAAGCTTTCTTT
. TRBJ1-4 TRBV2 . CASVGTANEKLFF TGTGCCAGCGTTGGCACCGCCAATGAAAAACTGTTTTTT
. TRBJ1-1 TRBV7-2 TRBD1 CASIRGQGNTEAFF TGTGCCAGCATAAGGGGACAGGGGAACACTGAAGCTTTCTTT
. TRBJ2-1 TRBV6-5 TRBD2 CASSYKGGGVYEQFF TGTGCCAGCAGTTACAAGGGCGGGGGGGTCTATGAGCAGTTCTTC
. TRBJ1-3 TRBV6-1 . CASSIRQNTGNTIYF TGTGCCAGCAGTATCCGACAGAACACTGGAAACACCATATATTTT
. TRBJ1-4 TRBV6-1 . CASSVGGAGEKLFF TGTGCCAGCAGTGTGGGGGGGGCAGGGGAAAAACTGTTTTTT
. TRBJ2-1 TRBV5-1 TRBD2 CASSRRGGESSYNEQFF TGCGCCAGCAGCCGTAGGGGAGGGGAGAGCTCCTACAATGAGCAGTTCTTC
few TRBJ1-2 TRBV5-1 TRBD1 CASSPGQGAYSGYTF TGCGCCAGCAGCCCTGGACAGGGGGCTTATAGTGGCTACACCTTC
. TRBJ2-1 TRBV7-9 TRBD2 CASSPGGNNEQFF TGTGCCAGCAGCCCGGGGGGTAACAATGAGCAGTTCTTC
. TRBJ1-2 TRBV2 TRBD1 CASTGQGADGYTF TGTGCCAGCACGGGACAGGGGGCCGATGGCTACACCTTC
. TRBJ1-4 TRBV28 TRBD1 CASSGDRGEEKLFF TGTGCCAGCAGTGGCGACAGGGGAGAAGAAAAACTGTTTTTT
many TRBJ1-1 TRBV13 TRBD1 CASSSARDRGKSEAFF TGTGCCAGCAGCTCCGCTCGGGACAGGGGGAAGTCTGAAGCTTTCTTT
. TRBJ1-3 TRBV5-1 . CASSLDEGNTIYF TGCGCCAGCAGCTTGGACGAGGGTAACACCATATATTTT
once TRBJ2-3 TRBV4-1 TRBD2 CASSMQGPSGRLTSTDTQYF TGCGCCAGCAGCATGCAGGGTCCAAGCGGGAGGCTCACTAGCACAGATACGCAGTATTTT
few TRBJ1-6 TRBV7-9 TRBD1 CASSLGDSLNSPLHF TGTGCCAGCAGCTTAGGGGACAGCCTAAATTCACCCCTCCACTTT
. TRBJ1-5 TRBV6-1 . CASSDLSGPNQPQHF TGTGCCAGCAGTGACCTCTCGGGCCCGAATCAGCCCCAGCATTTT
. TRBJ1-1 TRBV7-2 . CASSPPGRLTEAFF TGTGCCAGCAGCCCCCCTGGGCGACTCACTGAAGCTTTCTTT
. TRBJ1-1 TRBV7-3 . CASSLIRAPDRDTEAFF TGTGCCAGCAGCTTAATACGGGCCCCAGACCGGGACACTGAAGCTTTCTTT
. TRBJ2-7 TRBV6-1 TRBD1 CASSVRQGAVGEQYF TGTGCCAGCAGTGTTAGACAGGGGGCAGTGGGGGAGCAGTACTTC
. TRBJ2-1 TRBV10-1 TRBD2 CASSEFSGSDNEQFF TGCGCCAGCAGTGAATTTAGCGGGAGTGACAATGAGCAGTTCTTC
. TRBJ2-7 TRBV7-2 . CASSLFEAAYEQYF TGTGCCAGCAGCTTGTTTGAGGCTGCCTACGAGCAGTACTTC
. TRBJ1-1 TRBV7-2 . CASSFTSMNTEAFF TGTGCCAGCAGCTTTACCAGCATGAACACTGAAGCTTTCTTT
. TRBJ2-2 TRBV27 . CASSPSGTGELFF TGTGCCAGCAGTCCGTCGGGCACCGGGGAGCTGTTTTTT
. TRBJ2-3 TRBV9 . CASSVEGLRTDTQYF TGTGCCAGCAGCGTAGAGGGACTCCGCACAGATACGCAGTATTTT
. TRBJ2-3 TRBV28 TRBD1 CASSPRDRPTDTQYF TGTGCCAGCAGCCCTAGGGACAGGCCCACAGATACGCAGTATTTT
. TRBJ1-1 TRBV7-2 . CASSSRRQNTEAFF TGTGCCAGCAGCTCCAGGCGACAGAACACTGAAGCTTTCTTT
. TRBJ1-2 TRBV7-9 TRBD1 CASSLLRTGRYGYTF TGTGCCAGCAGCTTACTCCGGACAGGGCGGTATGGCTACACCTTC
. TRBJ2-2 TRBV10-3 . CAISESRLGVRGAGELFF TGTGCCATCAGTGAGTCGCGACTAGGAGTTAGGGGGGCCGGGGAGCTGTTTTTT
. TRBJ2-5 TRBV5-1 . CASSLAGGQTQYF TGCGCCAGCAGCTTGGCCGGGGGGCAGACCCAGTACTTC
. TRBJ2-1 TRBV10-3 TRBD1 CAISGTGKDNEQFF TGTGCCATCAGTGGGACAGGGAAAGACAATGAGCAGTTCTTC